One and the same sample provided the 5 T cell receptor beta chains below, sequenced in a study of PD-L1 blockade in urothelial cancer. Profiled with immunoSEQ multiplex PCR; TCRdb holds only in-frame clones, not every one. The sample consists of some 76,000 clones, 70% to 90% of them appearing once. The sample here was PBMCs, taken around atezolizumab (anti-PD-L1) treatment. Every receptor here comes from a man aged 55 to 70 with urothelial cancer.

The chain recombines TRBV19 with TRBJ1-4; possibly TRBD1 for D (6 bases). The CDR3 extends over 18 amino acids. Trimming took 4 bases from V and 7 from J, leaving 25 bases between them. Germline V lookup: CDR1 LNHDA, CDR2 SQIVND (reference sequence). The CDR3 region is CASSTTPYNRELTEKLFF. The CDR3 DNA reads as TGTGCCAGTAGTACTACTCCCTACAACAGGGAACTGACTGAAAAACTGTTTTTT.

V gene TRBV11-3 combines with J gene TRBJ2-7; D remains ambiguous. The CDR3 runs 12 residues. V was shortened by 5 bases and J by 7 bases, with 12 bases between the two germline ends. Germline assignment: CDR1 SGHNT and CDR2 YENEEA. The CDR3 loop reads CASSPIPSEQYF. CDR3 nucleotide sequence: TGTGCCAGCAGCCCCATCCCCAGTGAGCAGTACTTC. Full variable domain (missing parts from reference TRBV11-3 and TRBJ2-7): EAGVVQSPRYKIIEKKQPVAFWCNPISGHNTLYWYLQNLGQGPELLIRYENEEAVDDSQLPKDRFSAERLKGVDSTLKIQPAELGDSAVYLCASSPIPSEQYFGPGTRLTVT.

The chain joins TRBV11-2 to TRBJ2-2; possible D gene TRBD2, 6 bases. The V end lost 0 bases, the J end lost 5 bases, and 16 bases lay between the germline ends. CDR3 length: 17 amino acids. CDR1 and CDR2 (germline): SGHAT, FQNNGV. This CDR3 is CASSLDREAGPTGELFF. In DNA, the CDR3 is TGTGCCAGCAGCTTAGATCGGGAAGCGGGTCCTACCGGGGAGCTGTTTTTT.

The CDR3 DNA reads as TGCAGCGTGAAAGGGGAGGGGCCCACCTACGAGCAGTACTTC. Protein sequence: CSVKGEGPTYEQYF. The chain has TRBV29-1 and TRBJ2-5, with 7 bases that match TRBD2. The J call is doubtful: the DNA matches TRBJ2-7 better. Germline V gives CDR1 SQVTM, CDR2 ANQGSEA. The CDR3 runs to 14 residues.

The V and J genes are TRBV7-9 and TRBJ2-3; D gene unclear. The V gene lost 4 bases and the J gene lost 5 bases, with 7 bases spanning the gap. CDR1 and CDR2 from the germline V gene are SEHNR and FQNEAQ (reference sequence). This CDR3 is built from 12 residues. The CDR3 sequence is CASSSSVDTQYF. The CDR3 bases are TGTGCCAGCAGCTCCTCAGTAGATACGCAGTATTTT. The full variable domain, rest sourced from reference TRBV7-9 and TRBJ2-3, is DTGVSQNPRHKITKRGQNVTFRCDPISEHNRLYWYRQTLGQGPEFLTYFQNEAQLEKSRLLSDRFSAERPKGSFSTLEIQRTEQGDSAMYLCASSSSVDTQYFGPGTRLTVL.